This T cell receptor beta chain was recorded in a study of T cell responses to AZD1222 COVID-19 vaccine (dated by TCRdb to about 2021). In terms of the full investigation: AZD1222 recipients with second doses at about 4 weeks or about 12 weeks were pooled, because spike-specific TCR depth and breadth did not differ between schedules. A total of 233 trial participants underwent TCR sequencing, of whom some 200 had received two doses of AZD1222 and 26 had received two doses of the MenACWY control vaccine. Trial participants were enrolled into age subgroups of 18-55, 56-69 and 70-plus years, which contained about 150, 27 and 61 TCR-sequenced participants, respectively. The paper as a whole reports these results and caveats: CD4 TCRs associated with the vaccine covered the entire spike protein, and the dominant responses were in regions 160-218 and 743-854. The 56-69-year group was small, and its depth increase did not reach significance, likely because of low power. Conclusions about previously exposed vaccinees were limited because only a handful of AZD1222 recipients were SARS-CoV-2 seropositive at baseline. Spike-specific TCR breadth and depth rose significantly after two AZD1222 doses compared with day 0 and with MenACWY recipients. Reportedly, close to half of the unique spike-specific TCRs recognized epitopes lying outside the regions that are mutated in the B.1.351 and B.1.1.7 variants. Because no day 14 peak-response samples were available, repertoires were characterized only after the peak T cell response. Participants were mostly white British and included more females than males, and it was suggested by the authors that clonal diversity may have been underestimated.

Remarks on this clone: Its recognized antigen is unknown. Qualities for individual bases were not recorded, and no much larger clone is one base off. This specimen includes other DNA sequences encoding the same CDR3.

Interpreted using the paper, the time point label stands for: baseline before first vaccination. Vaccinee samples were obtained from the UK trials COV001 and COV002, which included a single-blind randomized controlled phase 2/3 trial of AZD1222 (ChAdOx1 nCoV-19) in healthy adults. For TCRbeta chain sequencing, PBMC samples from trial participants were taken at day 0 and at day 28 after the second dose. The CDR3 regions of human TCRbeta chains were analyzed by immunosequencing. In the authors' own workflow: Repertoire TCRs were checked for matches against a reference library of SARS-CoV-2-specific TCRs that had been generated using the MIRA antigen-specificity platform. Breadth was defined as the fraction of unique TCRs that were SARS-CoV-2-associated. Depth was defined as the fraction of total T cells that were SARS-CoV-2-associated. Each spike-specific TCR was assigned to its reactive spike region and to a CD4 or CD8 class using the MIRA data. Log10-transformed breadth and depth values were compared by one-way ANOVA with Sidak's multiple comparisons tests. This is the immuneACCESS table as TCRdb keeps it, with only in-frame sequences that have V and J called. A part of the clones is gone; compared with another copy, unresolved V genes explain less than half, and the rest is unexplained. That table furnishes V, J and clone size, whereas the DNA furnished D and trimming. The sample table contains over 85,000 clones; only one count was recorded for 80% to 85% of them. The ten largest clones represent more than 15% of the sample.

The TCR sequence derives from an adult in good health. Sequenced here: peripheral blood, sampled on day 0 of AZD1222 vaccination.

The DNA sequence is as follows: TGCGCCAGCAGCCAAAGCGGAAGCTCCTACAATGAGCAGTTCTTC. It specifies CASSQSGSSYNEQFF. In this chain, TRBV4-3 is recombined with TRBJ2-1; TRBD2 is a possible D gene, resting on 5 matching bases. The CDR3 numbers 15 residues from cysteine through phenylalanine. Only CDR3 DNA remains: 45 bases, in frame from the first base. Trimming takes 2 bases from V and 0 bases from J, and the germline ends sit 8 bases apart. The germline V gene provides CDR1 LGHNA and CDR2 YSLEER.